By share, the clone carrying this TCR beta chain counts as medium-sized. Its antigen is unknown. Hyperthyroidism showing no ophthalmopathy within 18 months of follow-up was stable. Physicians reached a diagnosis by relying on clinical symptoms, serum thyroxine, TRAb, thyroid ultrasound and orbital computed tomography. PBMCs originated in 8.5 to 10 ml of fresh peripheral blood. Amplification targeted the TCR beta CDR3 regions, with RNA transcripts as the source material. Scientists carried out first-round RT-PCR using HTBI primers and then a second-round multiplex PCR. TCRdb reprocessed the multiplex PCR reads via MiXCR and lists one record per CDR3 protein. The sample lists around 36,000 distinct CDR3 sequences, around half occurring once. The CDR3 contains 12 residues. J lost 8 bases, V lost 5 bases, and 4 bases had no gene match. This sample is drawn from a study of Graves' ophthalmopathy and Graves' hyperthyroidism.

The study, taken as a whole, reports: At 70.59% sensitivity and approximately 72% specificity, the model predicted progression of the ophthalmopathy.

This receptor was identified in an adult woman with stable Graves' hyperthyroidism. Sequenced input: peripheral blood. The rearrangement links TRBV12-3 or TRBV12-4 to TRBJ1-2; TRBD1 agrees at 8 bases. CDR3 residues: CASSRQGYGYTF. CDR3 in DNA: TGTGCCAGCAGTCGACAGGGGTACGGCTACACCTTC.